One sample yielded the 31 T cell receptor beta chains listed below, sequenced in a study of post-analysis software for immune sequencing data. The study, taken as a whole, reports: There were about five TRBV segments more frequent in patients than controls, and TRBV5-6, TRBV5-1 and TRBV20-1 were among them.

Unique molecular identifiers had been added to the TCR beta cDNA libraries. Each CDR3 protein gets one entry after TCRdb re-called the PCR reads with MiXCR. The data hold about 430,000 distinct CDR3 sequences, with 35% to 45% observed a single time. These receptors have no identified antigens. Sequences were obtained from blood. The receptors were gathered from a girl aged 2-9 years with multiple sclerosis.

This clonotype was found a few times. The J gene is TRBJ2-3, the V gene TRBV5-1; TRBD1 might be the D (5 bases). The CDR3 spans 16 residues. Germline V gives CDR1 SGHRS, CDR2 YFSETQ. V was pared by 5 bases and J by 0 bases, with 16 bases between. CDR3 protein: CASRGRGPASTDTQYF. Written as DNA, the CDR3 is TGCGCCAGCAGAGGAAGGGGTCCGGCTAGCACAGATACGCAGTATTTT. Looking up the rest from reference TRBV5-1 and TRBJ2-3 gives the full variable domain: KAGVTQTPRYLIKTRGQQVTLSCSPISGHRSVSWYQQTPGQGLQFLFEYFSETQRNKGNFPGRFSGRQFSNSRSEMNVSTLELGDSALYLCASRGRGPASTDTQYFGPGTRLTVL.

The V and J genes are TRBV12-3 or TRBV12-4 and TRBJ2-5; 7 bases agree with TRBD1. The CDR3 runs 13 residues. The V and J ends lost 7 bases and 2 bases, in that order; junction bases with no gene match: 4. The CDR3 loop is CASNRDRQETQYF. In nucleotides, the CDR3 is TGTGCCAGCAACCGGGACAGACAAGAGACCCAGTACTTC.

The J gene is TRBJ2-3, the V gene TRBV10-3; 7 bases line up with TRBD2. V lost 0 bases, J lost 5 bases, and 14 bases stayed unmatched. The CDR3 has 18 amino acids. Looked up from germline, CDR1 is ENHRY and CDR2 is SYGVKD. CDR3 DNA sequence: TGTGCCATCAGTGAGTCGCGGCAGGGAGGGAATTTTGGAGATACGCAGTATTTT. This gives the protein CAISESRQGGNFGDTQYF.

The table lists this clonotype with a few counts. The rearrangement uses TRBV5-1 and TRBJ2-4; D remains unclear. CDR1 and CDR2 (germline): SGHRS, YFSETQ. The V and J ends lost 2 bases and 0 bases respectively, with 18 bases between them. The CDR3 covers 18 residues. The DNA for the CDR3 is TGCGCCAGCAGCTTCCTCCCAATCCAACGGCTAGCCAAAAACATTCAGTACTTC. It specifies CASSFLPIQRLAKNIQYF.

This clonotype was seen a handful of times. The V call is TRBV7-2, the J call TRBJ1-5; perhaps TRBD1 as D (5 bases). The CDR3 has 14 residues. CDR1 and CDR2 from the germline V gene are SGHTA and FQGNSA. Trimming stripped 5 bases from V and 5 bases from J, with 13 bases between. CDR3 loop: CASSLAGGDQPQHF. The CDR3 DNA follows: TGTGCCAGCAGCCTTGCGGGGGGGGATCAGCCCCAGCATTTT.

This chain links TRBV24-1 with TRBJ2-3, with D unresolved. Trimming removed 0 bases from V and 6 bases from J, with 6 bases in between. The CDR3 runs to 13 residues. Germline-derived CDR1 and CDR2 are KGHDR and SFDVKD. CDR3 protein: CATSDLPFDTQYF. The CDR3, as DNA: TGTGCCACCAGTGATTTGCCCTTTGATACGCAGTATTTT.

This rearrangement joins TRBV4-3 to TRBJ2-5; 7 nucleotides match TRBD2. The length of the CDR3 is 16 residues. The V gene end was trimmed by 0 bases and the J gene end by 4 bases; junction bases not matched to a gene: 8. CDR1 is LGHNA, CDR2 YSLEER, per germline. CDR3 protein: CASSQDNVGGRETQYF. The CDR3 nucleotides are TGCGCCAGCAGCCAAGATAACGTCGGCGGGAGAGAGACCCAGTACTTC.

This clonotype has only a few counts. The chain has TRBV20-1 and TRBJ2-5, with 9 positions matching TRBD1. The end of the DNA is better explained by TRBJ2-7, so the J call may be wrong. The CDR3 length is 16 residues. Germline assignment: CDR1 DFQATT and CDR2 SNEGSKA (reference sequence). Here the CDR3 reads CSARDLTGGVIYEQYF. The CDR3 DNA sequence: TGCAGTGCTAGAGACCTGACAGGGGGTGTGATCTACGAGCAGTACTTC.

This clonotype was observed a handful of times. The V call is TRBV27, the J call TRBJ1-1; D may be TRBD1 (5 bases). The CDR3 totals 13 residues. Trimming removed 8 bases from V and 0 bases from J, with 10 bases in between. Per the germline V gene, CDR1 is MNHEY and CDR2 is SMNVEV (reference sequence). The CDR3 DNA is TGTGCCAGCGGTAGACAGATGAACACTGAAGCTTTCTTT. It yields the protein CASGRQMNTEAFF.

CDR3 sequence: CASSSSVSYEQYF. In nucleotides, the CDR3 is TGTGCCAGCAGCTCCAGTGTCTCCTACGAGCAGTACTTC. This chain uses TRBV7-2 with TRBJ2-5, with D unclear. The DNA end lines up better with TRBJ2-7; the J call may be wrong. There are 13 residues in the CDR3. CDR1 is SGHTA, CDR2 FQGNSA, per germline.

V usage is TRBV28 and J usage is TRBJ1-6; weak D call: TRBD1 (6 bases). The CDR3 sequence is 17 residues long. Deletions cut 4 bases from V and 0 bases from J, with 13 bases between. Germline CDR1 MDHEN, CDR2 SYDVKM. The CDR3 protein is CASSSGAPSSYNSPLHF. In DNA form, the CDR3 reads TGTGCCAGCAGTTCAGGGGCCCCTAGCTCCTATAATTCACCCCTCCACTTT. Looking up the rest from reference TRBV28 and TRBJ1-6 gives the full variable domain: DVKVTQSSRYLVKRTGEKVFLECVQDMDHENMFWYRQDPGLGLRLIYFSYDVKMKEKGDIPEGYSVSREKKERFSLILESASTNQTSMYLCASSSGAPSSYNSPLHFGNGTRLTVT.

This clonotype was observed a few times. V usage is TRBV28 and J usage is TRBJ2-1; D is perhaps TRBD1 (6 bases). Per the germline V gene, CDR1 is MDHEN and CDR2 is SYDVKM. Trimming shortened V by 3 bases and J by 6 bases, and 12 bases separated the two germline ends. This CDR3 region has 14 residues. The CDR3 protein is CASSFADSGNEQFF. The DNA of the CDR3 is TGTGCCAGCAGTTTTGCGGACAGTGGCAATGAGCAGTTCTTC.

The rearrangement links TRBV28 to TRBJ2-1, with no clear D. The CDR3 covers 16 residues. Germline lookup yields CDR1 MDHEN and CDR2 SYDVKM. V lost 5 bases and J lost 12, with 26 bases in between. CDR3 sequence: CASSPPGRLGPVGQFF. CDR3 DNA sequence: TGTGCCAGCAGTCCTCCTGGGCGTTTGGGCCCGGTTGGGCAGTTCTTC.

The genes are TRBV2 and TRBJ1-5; a weak D match, TRBD1 (5 bases). This CDR3 spans 18 amino acids. Germline CDR1 and CDR2: SNHLY and FYNNEI. Trimming took 3 bases from V and 0 from J, leaving 18 bases between them. CDR3 nucleotide sequence: TGTGCCAGCAGTGAGGGACTAGGCACAGCAAATAGCAATCAGCCCCAGCATTTT. Its protein is CASSEGLGTANSNQPQHF.

The rearrangement links TRBV4-1 to TRBJ2-5, with D hard to call. Trimming stripped 1 base from V and 1 base from J, with 4 bases between. In germline, CDR1 is MGHRA, CDR2 YSYEKL. This CDR3 is built from 13 residues. CDR3 protein: CASSQGVQETQYF. In DNA form, the CDR3 reads TGCGCCAGCAGCCAAGGCGTCCAAGAGACCCAGTACTTC.

The chain recombines TRBV5-1 with TRBJ2-1; 9 positions agree with TRBD1. V lost 3 bases to trimming and J lost 6 bases; unmatched junction nucleotides: 4. From germline, CDR1 is SGHRS and CDR2 YFSETQ. The CDR3 loop spans 14 amino acids. The CDR3, as DNA: TGCGCCAGCAGCTGGGACAGGGTGGCCAATGAGCAGTTCTTC. This codes for CASSWDRVANEQFF. Variable domain in full (rest from reference TRBV5-1 and TRBJ2-1): KAGVTQTPRYLIKTRGQQVTLSCSPISGHRSVSWYQQTPGQGLQFLFEYFSETQRNKGNFPGRFSGRQFSNSRSEMNVSTLELGDSALYLCASSWDRVANEQFFGPGTRLTVL.

V is TRBV7-2 and J is TRBJ1-1; D might be TRBD1 (5 bases). The CDR3 sequence is 17 residues long. CDR1 and CDR2 (germline): SGHTA, FQGNSA. V dropped 1 base and J dropped 0 bases, with 15 bases sitting between them. The CDR3, as DNA: TGTGCCAGCAGCTTAGTCTTCATTGGGGGTATGAACACTGAAGCTTTCTTT. Protein product: CASSLVFIGGMNTEAFF.

This clonotype showed up many times. V and J are TRBV7-3 and TRBJ2-3; D gene ambiguous. The CDR3 loop spans 13 amino acids. Looked up from germline, CDR1 is SGHTA and CDR2 is FQGTGA. Trimming stripped 5 bases from V and 0 bases from J, with 6 bases between. CDR3 DNA sequence: TGTGCCAGCAGCCCCCTGAGCACAGATACGCAGTATTTT. Protein: CASSPLSTDTQYF.

This clonotype has just a few counts. This chain joins TRBV28 and TRBJ1-2; D not resolved. CDR1 MDHEN and CDR2 SYDVKM come from the germline V gene. V was clipped by 3 bases and J by 5 bases, with 13 bases between them. The CDR3 has 14 residues. CDR3 protein: CASSFRPDGYGYTF. In DNA form, the CDR3 reads TGTGCCAGCAGTTTTCGGCCCGACGGGTATGGCTACACCTTC.

V gene TRBV3-1 combines with J gene TRBJ1-6; 9 nucleotides line up with TRBD1. CDR1 LGHDT and CDR2 YNNKEL come from the germline V gene (reference sequence). The CDR3 has 15 residues. Trimming took 5 bases from V and 11 from J; bases not matched to a gene: 10. The CDR3 sequence: CASSASGTGYPPLHF. In DNA, the CDR3 is TGTGCCAGCAGCGCTTCGGGGACAGGGTATCCACCCCTCCACTTT.

V usage is TRBV28 and J usage is TRBJ1-2; unclear D gene. V lost 7 bases and J 4 bases, leaving 13 bases between the germline ends. Germline V gene data show CDR1 as MDHEN and CDR2 as SYDVKM. This CDR3 is built from 13 residues. CDR3 DNA: TGTGCCAGCACTTACAGTGGCCCCTATGGCTACACCTTC. Its translation: CASTYSGPYGYTF.

The V gene is TRBV9, the J gene TRBJ1-5, with D possibly TRBD1 on 6 matching bases. Germline V CDR1 and CDR2: SGDLS, YYNGEE. The CDR3 covers 14 residues. V lost 10 bases and J 5 bases, leaving 19 bases between the germline ends. The CDR3 DNA is TGTGCCCCGACGGGGGCCAGGCAGGATCAGCCCCAGCATTTT. Its protein product is CAPTGARQDQPQHF.

The gene calls are TRBV20-1 and TRBJ2-5, with D possibly being TRBD1 (5 bases). Deletions cut 3 bases from V and 1 base from J, with 9 bases between. CDR3 size: 13 residues. From germline, CDR1 is DFQATT and CDR2 SNEGSKA (reference sequence). The CDR3 sequence is CSASTGLQETQYF. The DNA of the CDR3 is TGCAGTGCTAGTACAGGTCTCCAAGAGACCCAGTACTTC.

This clonotype turned up a few times. The chain links TRBV7-9 to TRBJ2-7, with D unresolved. The CDR3 totals 15 residues. Between the trimmed V and J ends, which lost 1 base and 1 base, there was a span of 11 bases. The germline gives CDR1 SEHNR, CDR2 FQNEAQ (reference sequence). CDR3 sequence (DNA): TGTGCCAGCAGCTTAGGGGATCAGCATTCCTACGAGCAGTACTTC. Protein sequence: CASSLGDQHSYEQYF.

This clonotype was observed a few times. This rearrangement joins TRBV6-5 to TRBJ2-3; D is possibly TRBD1 or TRBD2 (5 bases each). The V and J ends lost 2 bases and 3 bases respectively, with 6 bases between them. The CDR3 extends over 13 amino acids. Germline V CDR1 and CDR2: MNHEY, SVGAGI. CDR3 coding DNA: TGTGCCAGCAGTTACGAGGGGACAGATACGCAGTATTTT. Amino acid sequence: CASSYEGTDTQYF.

The chain employs TRBV6-6 and TRBJ1-1; a possible D gene is TRBD1 (5 bases). Germline CDR1 reads MNHNY; CDR2 reads SVGAGI (reference sequence). V was shortened by 2 bases and J by 4 bases, with 20 bases between the two germline ends. This CDR3 comprises 17 residues. CDR3 nucleotide sequence: TGTGCCAGCAGTTACATCGTGCGGGAGTGGGACGGCACTGAAGCTTTCTTT. This translates into CASSYIVREWDGTEAFF.

The chain employs TRBV5-5 and TRBJ1-5; weak D call: TRBD1 (5 bases). The CDR3 totals 15 residues. Trimming removed 0 bases from V and 4 bases from J, with 11 bases in between. Germline V gene data show CDR1 as SGHKS and CDR2 as YYEKEE (reference sequence). DNA for the CDR3: TGTGCCAGCAGCTTGGCCGTGACAGTGAATCAGCCCCAGCATTTT. Amino acids: CASSLAVTVNQPQHF. The variable domain in full, completed from reference TRBV5-5 and TRBJ1-5, reads DAGVTQSPTHLIKTRGQQVTLRCSPISGHKSVSWYQQVLGQGPQFIFQYYEKEERGRGNFPDRFSARQFPNYSSELNVNALLLGDSALYLCASSLAVTVNQPQHFGDGTRLSIL.

V is TRBV11-2 and J is TRBJ1-4; 8 nucleotides align to TRBD1. The germline gives CDR1 SGHAT, CDR2 FQNNGV. V dropped 5 bases and J dropped 10; count of bases not matched to a gene: 9. CDR3 length equals 14 residues. CDR3 in DNA: TGTGCCAGCAGCCCGGACAGGGCGAGCGGAAAACTGTTTTTT. It specifies CASSPDRASGKLFF.

The chain employs TRBV27 and TRBJ2-7; D might be TRBD1 or TRBD2, each matching 5 bases. Trimming pared 5 bases from V and 0 bases from J, leaving 14 bases between. This CDR3 spans 15 amino acids. The germline V gene has CDR1 MNHEY and CDR2 SMNVEV (reference sequence). The CDR3 here is CASSHPGTLSYEQYF. The CDR3 DNA reads as TGTGCCAGCAGTCATCCCGGGACGCTCTCCTACGAGCAGTACTTC.

The chain recombines TRBV20-1 with TRBJ2-2; 15 bases are a match to TRBD2. Germline trimming cut 0 bases from V and 8 bases from J; bases unmatched to any gene: 10. CDR1 and CDR2 from the germline V gene are DFQATT and SNEGSKA (reference sequence). This CDR3 has 18 amino acids. This CDR3 reads CSARDWRTSGGAPGELFF. DNA of the CDR3: TGCAGTGCTAGAGATTGGCGGACTAGCGGGGGGGCTCCAGGGGAGCTGTTTTTT.

The chain employs TRBV20-1 and TRBJ1-1; 7 nucleotides agree with TRBD1. Looked up from germline, CDR1 is DFQATT and CDR2 is SNEGSKA (reference sequence). Trimming took 3 bases from V and 9 from J; bases not matched to a gene: 10. This CDR3 has 13 residues. This chain's CDR3 is CSASATGSLKAFF. As DNA, the CDR3 is TGCAGTGCTAGTGCGACAGGGAGTCTAAAAGCTTTCTTT.